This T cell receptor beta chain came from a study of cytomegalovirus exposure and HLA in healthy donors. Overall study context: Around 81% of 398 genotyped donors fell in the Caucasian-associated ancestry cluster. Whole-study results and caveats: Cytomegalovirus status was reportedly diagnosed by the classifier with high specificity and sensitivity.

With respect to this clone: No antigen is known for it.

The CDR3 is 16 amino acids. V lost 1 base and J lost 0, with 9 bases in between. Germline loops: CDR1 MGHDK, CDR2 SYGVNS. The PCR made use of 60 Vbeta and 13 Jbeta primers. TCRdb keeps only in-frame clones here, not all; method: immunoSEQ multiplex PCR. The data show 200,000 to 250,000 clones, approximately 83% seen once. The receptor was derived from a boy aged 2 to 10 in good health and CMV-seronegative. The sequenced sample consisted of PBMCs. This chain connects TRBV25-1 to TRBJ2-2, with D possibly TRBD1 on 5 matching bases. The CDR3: CASSEWGAANTGELFF. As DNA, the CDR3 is TGTGCCAGCAGTGAATGGGGCGCGGCGAACACCGGGGAGCTGTTTTTT.